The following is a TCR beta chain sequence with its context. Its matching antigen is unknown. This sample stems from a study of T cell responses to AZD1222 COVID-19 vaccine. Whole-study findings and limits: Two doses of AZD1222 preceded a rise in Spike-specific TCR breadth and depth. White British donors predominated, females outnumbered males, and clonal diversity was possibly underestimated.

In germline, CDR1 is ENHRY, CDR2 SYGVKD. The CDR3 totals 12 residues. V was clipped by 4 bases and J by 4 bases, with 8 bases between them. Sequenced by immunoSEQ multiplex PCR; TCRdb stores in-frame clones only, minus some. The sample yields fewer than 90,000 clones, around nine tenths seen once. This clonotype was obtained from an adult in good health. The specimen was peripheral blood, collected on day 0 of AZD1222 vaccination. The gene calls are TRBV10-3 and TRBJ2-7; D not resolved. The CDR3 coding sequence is TGTGCCATCAGTGTGACGGCATACGAGCAGTACTTC. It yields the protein CAISVTAYEQYF.